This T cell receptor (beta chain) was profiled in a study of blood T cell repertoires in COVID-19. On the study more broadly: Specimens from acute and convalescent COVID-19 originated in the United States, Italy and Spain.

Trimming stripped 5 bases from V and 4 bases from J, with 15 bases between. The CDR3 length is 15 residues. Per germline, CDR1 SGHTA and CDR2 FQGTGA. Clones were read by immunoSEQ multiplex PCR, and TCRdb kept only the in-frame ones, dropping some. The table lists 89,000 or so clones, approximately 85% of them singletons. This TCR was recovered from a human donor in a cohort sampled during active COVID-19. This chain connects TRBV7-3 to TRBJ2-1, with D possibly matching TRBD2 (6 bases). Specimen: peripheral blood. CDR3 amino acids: CASSAKRAIYNEQFF. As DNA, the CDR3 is TGTGCCAGCAGCGCAAAGCGGGCTATTTACAATGAGCAGTTCTTC.